The 9 T cell receptor beta chains below all came from one sample that was sequenced in a study of blood T cells in healthy people across ages. A second PCR of roughly 7 to 11 cycles used a sample-barcoded 5' primer and a J-beta primer mix. In TCRdb, the 5' RACE reads were re-called with MiXCR into one record per CDR3 protein. Seen here are more than 650,000 distinct CDR3 sequences, over 20% observed once, and the top ten hold about 22%. Sequences were obtained from blood. The origin of the receptors is a man aged 65 to 79 in good health.

This clonotype was seen a few times. V usage is TRBV28 and J usage is TRBJ2-5; the D gene could be TRBD1 or TRBD2 (6 bases each). Matching the DNA end better, TRBJ2-1 makes the J call doubtful. The CDR3 runs to 14 residues. Germline CDR1 MDHEN, CDR2 SYDVKM. As DNA, the CDR3 is TGTGCCAGCAGTTTCCCCGGGGGCAGGTATGAGCAGTTCTTC. This gives the protein CASSFPGGRYEQFF.

This clonotype was counted a few times. This rearrangement joins TRBV7-9 to TRBJ2-3, with D perhaps TRBD1 or TRBD2 (5 bases each). Germline assignment: CDR1 SEHNR and CDR2 FQNEAQ (reference sequence). V gave up 3 bases and J gave up 2 bases, with 15 bases separating them. This CDR3 spans 16 amino acids. The CDR3 sequence: CASSLTKRDVTDTQYF. The CDR3, as DNA: TGTGCCAGCAGCTTGACTAAAAGGGACGTCACAGATACGCAGTATTTT.

The V call is TRBV5-1, the J call TRBJ1-2, with 7 bases that match TRBD1. Germline CDR1 and CDR2: SGHRS and YFSETQ. The CDR3 has 15 amino acids. The trim removed 4 bases at V and 6 bases at J, leaving 12 bases unmatched. Here the CDR3 DNA reads TGCGCCAGCAGCGCAGCCGGGACAGTCGGGGATGGCTACACCTTC. It encodes CASSAAGTVGDGYTF.

This sequence joins TRBV19 and TRBJ1-1; 9 bases agree with TRBD1. This CDR3 has 14 amino acids. Germline trimming cut 5 bases from V and 9 bases from J; bases unmatched to any gene: 10. Germline loops: CDR1 LNHDA, CDR2 SQIVND (reference sequence). CDR3 residues: CASSLPGQGPQAFF. CDR3 bases: TGTGCCAGTAGTCTTCCGGGACAGGGACCCCAAGCTTTCTTT.

This clonotype has a handful of counts. The CDR3: CASSLGQWNEKLFF. Here the CDR3 DNA reads TGCGCCAGCAGCCTGGGACAGTGGAATGAAAAACTGTTTTTT. The chain uses TRBV4-3 and TRBJ1-4, with 7 nucleotides matching TRBD1. This CDR3 region has 14 residues. The V gene end was trimmed by 4 bases and the J gene end by 5 bases; junction bases not matched to a gene: 4. The germline V gene encodes CDR1 LGHNA and CDR2 YSLEER.

V usage is TRBV7-2 and J usage is TRBJ2-3; 7 bases map to TRBD1. The CDR3 sequence is 15 residues long. CDR1 is SGHTA, CDR2 FQGNSA, per germline. V lost 3 bases, J lost 2 bases, and 5 bases stayed unmatched. CDR3 DNA: TGTGCCAGCAGCTTCACGGGACAGTACACAGATACGCAGTATTTT. Protein product: CASSFTGQYTDTQYF.

In its sample, this clonotype was seen once. This sequence joins TRBV7-6 and TRBJ2-1; 7 positions agree with TRBD2. The length of the CDR3 is 16 residues. CDR1 is SGHVS and CDR2 is FNYEAQ in the germline V gene. Unmatched junction bases numbered 10, after V lost 0 bases and J lost 8 bases. This CDR3 is CASSLAGGSWTHEQFF. In nucleotides, the CDR3 is TGTGCCAGCAGCTTAGCGGGCGGGAGCTGGACCCATGAGCAGTTCTTC. The whole variable domain, remainder taken from reference TRBV7-6 and TRBJ2-1, is GAGVSQSPRYKVTKRGQDVALRCDPISGHVSLYWYRQALGQGPEFLTYFNYEAQQDKSGLPNDRFSAERPEGSISTLTIQRTEQRDSAMYRCASSLAGGSWTHEQFFGPGTRLTVL.

This clonotype turned up a few times. The chain uses TRBV4-1 and TRBJ2-5; TRBD1 or TRBD2 may be the D gene (5 bases each). The germline V and J ends were trimmed by 4 bases and 1 base, with 13 bases remaining between them. Germline V lookup: CDR1 MGHRA, CDR2 YSYEKL. There are 15 residues in the CDR3. In DNA form, the CDR3 reads TGCGCCAGCAGCCTGGGACCAGTTGTCCAAGAGACCCAGTACTTC. Translated: CASSLGPVVQETQYF.

This clonotype has more than one count but fewer than ten. This chain links TRBV11-2 with TRBJ2-1; TRBD2 is a possible D gene (5 bases). The CDR3 sequence is 12 residues long. The V gene's germline CDR1 is SGHAT and CDR2 FQNNGV. Trimming removed 6 bases at V and 8 bases at J, with 11 bases between. This CDR3 is CASRPFGDEQFF. CDR3 sequence (DNA): TGTGCCAGCAGGCCCTTCGGGGATGAGCAGTTCTTC.